This entry describes one TCR beta chain. Authors' processing steps: Reference gene primer amplification yielded estimated nucleated cell counts. The repertoire was sequenced with immunoSEQ multiplex PCR; TCRdb's copy has only in-frame clones and lacks some. The V and J calls and the clone size are those of that table, but D and trimming were determined from the DNA. The table lists about 140,000 clones, 60% to 80% of them singletons. The sample originates from a study of blood T cell repertoires in COVID-19. Whole-study context: Sites in the United States, Italy and Spain provided acute and convalescent COVID-19 samples. From T cells, B-cell-depleted T cells, or PBMCs came the material, which was cDNA or gDNA.

Per the germline V gene, CDR1 is SGHDT and CDR2 is YYEEEE. The CDR3 is 15 residues long. Trimming took 4 bases from V and 5 from J, leaving 18 bases between them. The sequence came from a man between 60 and 70 years old who had recovered from COVID-19. The V call is TRBV5-6, the J call TRBJ1-1; perhaps TRBD1 as D (5 bases). Material: peripheral blood. The CDR3 region is CASSPDMGGETEAFF. CDR3 sequence (DNA): TGTGCCAGCAGCCCGGACATGGGGGGAGAGACTGAAGCTTTCTTT.